These T cell receptor beta chains were read from a single sample in a study of cytomegalovirus exposure and HLA in healthy donors. Profiled with immunoSEQ multiplex PCR; TCRdb holds only in-frame clones, not every one. The sample shows 150,000 to 200,000 clones, roughly 79% of them seen only once. Sequenced sample: PBMCs. Receptors were obtained from a middle-aged man in good health and CMV-seropositive. Each CDR3 is given with its conserved first and last residue. The D gene is left open where the match is weak. Expanded clones are given a class, and other clones once, few, many or no size at all.

v_gene	d_gene	j_gene	abundance	CDR3nt	CDR3aa
TRBV9	.	TRBJ2-2	.	TGTGCCAGCAGCGTAGCTACCGGCCCCCTGGATCCGGGGTGGGCGCTGTTTTTT	CASSVATGPLDPGWALFF
TRBV10-3	TRBD1	TRBJ1-3	once	TGTGCCATCAGTGATATCCCAGGGGGCTCTGGAAACACCATATATTTT	CAISDIPGGSGNTIYF
TRBV6-5	TRBD1	TRBJ2-7	.	TGTGCCAGCAGTTCGGGACAGGCCATCTATCGGTACTTC	CASSSGQAIYRYF
TRBV19	.	TRBJ1-1	.	TGTGCCAGTAGTCCCTTAGACAGAACCAACACTGAAGCTTTCTTT	CASSPLDRTNTEAFF
TRBV7-8	TRBD2	TRBJ2-7	few	TGTGCCAGCAGCTTAACCGGCGGGGGAAGGAAGTACTTC	CASSLTGGGRKYF
TRBV10-2	.	TRBJ1-2	.	TGCGCCAGCAGTGAACCGGGGAATGGCTACACCTTC	CASSEPGNGYTF
TRBV6-5	TRBD2	TRBJ2-7	.	TGTGCCAGCAGTTCAGGACTAGCCGGGGAGCAGTACTTC	CASSSGLAGEQYF
TRBV6-1	.	TRBJ1-6	.	TGTGCCAGCAGGATCCGACTACAGGGTCTGACCCTCCACTTT	CASRIRLQGLTLHF
TRBV4-1	TRBD2	TRBJ2-7	.	TGCGCCAGCAGCCAAGATCCAGCGGGATCACCTCGTGTGCAGTACTTC	CASSQDPAGSPRVQYF
TRBV5-8	.	TRBJ1-4	.	TGTGCCAGCAGCTTGTCTGGCCATGGAGGAATTAATGAAAAACTGTTTTTT	CASSLSGHGGINEKLFF
TRBV5-5	TRBD2	TRBJ2-7	.	TGTGCCAGCAGTAAGAATACCGGGACTAGCGGGACCTACGAGCAGTACTTC	CASSKNTGTSGTYEQYF
TRBV7-9	.	TRBJ1-3	once	TGTGCCAGCAGCTACCTGCGGGACGGTGGAAACACCATATATTTT	CASSYLRDGGNTIYF
TRBV11-2	.	TRBJ2-5	.	TGTGCCAGCAGCCTCGGACACCGGTGGGTCCAAGAGACCCAGTACTTC	CASSLGHRWVQETQYF
TRBV6-1	TRBD1	TRBJ1-3	.	TGTGCCAGCAGTGAAAGGACAGGGATAGGAAACACCATATATTTT	CASSERTGIGNTIYF
TRBV7-9	.	TRBJ2-5	.	TGTGCCAGCAGCTTAGAGGCCAGGGTAGGGACCCAGTACTTC	CASSLEARVGTQYF
TRBV11-2	.	TRBJ1-1	once	TGTGCCAGCAGCTTAGCCGGAGCCGAAGCTTTCTTT	CASSLAGAEAFF
TRBV9	.	TRBJ2-2	.	TGTGCCAGCAGCGTAGAAATACTGCCACTCGTACGAGGTGAGCTGTTTTTT	CASSVEILPLVRGELFF
TRBV11-2	TRBD2	TRBJ2-7	.	TGTGCCAGCAGCTCCCTGACTAGCGGGAGACTGAGCTCCTACGAGCAGTACTTC	CASSSLTSGRLSSYEQYF
TRBV7-9	.	TRBJ1-5	.	TGTGCCAGCAGCTTAGCGAGCGATCAGCCCCAGCATTTT	CASSLASDQPQHF
TRBV16	TRBD1	TRBJ2-3	.	TGTGCCAGCAGCCAATTTTACAGGGGTACAGATACGCAGTATTTT	CASSQFYRGTDTQYF
TRBV28	.	TRBJ1-2	once	TGTGCCAGCAATTCCCCCTCGCTTGGATGGGGGCTGGACTATGGCTACACCTTC	CASNSPSLGWGLDYGYTF
TRBV4-1	.	TRBJ2-1	.	TGCGCCAGCAGCCAGGCTGTAAGCTCCTACAATGAGCAGTTCTTC	CASSQAVSSYNEQFF
TRBV11-2	TRBD1	TRBJ1-1	.	TGTGCCAGCAGCCTGGACAGGGGGCTTACTGAAGCTTTCTTT	CASSLDRGLTEAFF
TRBV7-2	.	TRBJ1-5	.	TGTGCCAGCAGCCCCCAAGAAGCAGGGCCCCAGCATTTT	CASSPQEAGPQHF
TRBV27	.	TRBJ2-6	.	TGTGCCAGCAGTTTTGTGGGGGCTCACGGGGCCAACGTCCTGACTTTC	CASSFVGAHGANVLTF
TRBV28	.	TRBJ2-7	.	TGTGCCAGTTACCAAAACGGCTACGAGCAGTACTTC	CASYQNGYEQYF
TRBV5-1	TRBD2	TRBJ2-5	once	TGCGCCAGCAGCTTGGCGTCCGGAAACGGGAGGGAGACCCAGTACTTC	CASSLASGNGRETQYF
TRBV10-3	TRBD2	TRBJ2-3	.	TGTGCCATCAGTGAAGGACTAGCGGGAGTTATCACAGATACGCAGTATTTT	CAISEGLAGVITDTQYF
TRBV27	TRBD1	TRBJ2-7	.	TGTGCCAGCAGCTTCATACCGGGACAGGGGAACTCCTACGAGCAGTACTTC	CASSFIPGQGNSYEQYF
TRBV6-5	TRBD1	TRBJ1-2	few	TGTGCCAGCAGTGAACCCGACAGGGACTATGGCTACACCTTC	CASSEPDRDYGYTF
TRBV7-2	TRBD2	TRBJ2-7	.	TGTGCCAGCAGCTCCCAAGCGGGAGTGCTCGAGCAGTACTTC	CASSSQAGVLEQYF
TRBV5-4	TRBD1	TRBJ1-2	.	TGTGCCAGCAGCCCCCCTTCGCGACAGGGTGGTCATGGCTACACCTTC	CASSPPSRQGGHGYTF
TRBV7-9	.	TRBJ2-5	.	TGTGCCAGCAGCTTCACTAGCCGGGGGTTGTACTTC	CASSFTSRGLYF
TRBV7-2	.	TRBJ2-3	.	TGTGCCAGCAGCGGCCGTAGGGGCGGGGACACAGATACGCAGTATTTT	CASSGRRGGDTDTQYF
TRBV13	TRBD2	TRBJ2-7	once	TGTGCCAGCAGCTTAACACTAGCGGGTTTCTACGAGCAGTACTTC	CASSLTLAGFYEQYF
TRBV7-2	.	TRBJ1-2	.	TGTGCCAGCAGCTCAAACAGGGTAAACTATGGCTACACCTTC	CASSSNRVNYGYTF
TRBV12-5	.	TRBJ1-5	.	TGTGCTAGTGGGCTGGACTATAGCAATCAGCCCCAGCATTTT	CASGLDYSNQPQHF
TRBV5-4	.	TRBJ1-1	.	TGTGCCAGCAGCTCAATACAGGGTTCTGAAGCTTTCTTT	CASSSIQGSEAFF
TRBV4-1	.	TRBJ1-2	few	TGCGCCAGCAGCCCAACCGAGGTCTATGGCTACACCTTC	CASSPTEVYGYTF
TRBV5-1	.	TRBJ2-3	.	TGCGCCAGCAGCTTACAGGTCTCAGGCTCGGATACGCAGTATTTT	CASSLQVSGSDTQYF
TRBV19	.	TRBJ1-5	.	TGTGCCAGTAGTATACTGGGAGGCAATCAGCCCCAGCATTTT	CASSILGGNQPQHF
TRBV6-6	.	TRBJ1-4	.	TGTGCCAGCAGTTCCCCAGGGGCCGAGGGAGAAAAACTGTTTTTT	CASSSPGAEGEKLFF
TRBV5-4	.	TRBJ1-1	few	TGTGCCAGCCGCCAGAGGGGGGGCTGGGACACTGAAGCTTTCTTT	CASRQRGGWDTEAFF
TRBV7-9	.	TRBJ2-5	.	TGTGCCAGCAGCTTGGGACTGGGATTGACCCAGTACTTC	CASSLGLGLTQYF
TRBV11-3	.	TRBJ2-7	.	TGTGCCAGCAGCACACAGGCTTACTCCTACGAGCAGTACTTC	CASSTQAYSYEQYF
TRBV29-1	.	TRBJ2-7	.	TGCAGCGTTGTACCCAGGGACAACTCCTACGAGCAGTACTTC	CSVVPRDNSYEQYF
TRBV29-1	.	TRBJ1-3	.	TGCAGCGTCAGACAGATCTCTGGAAACACCATATATTTT	CSVRQISGNTIYF
TRBV15	TRBD1	TRBJ2-3	.	TGTGCCACCAGCAGAGAGTTTGGACAGGGCACAGATACGCAGTATTTT	CATSREFGQGTDTQYF
TRBV6-1	.	TRBJ1-5	.	TGTGCCGGGGGACTGACTAGCAATCAGCCCCAGCATTTT	CAGGLTSNQPQHF
TRBV27	TRBD2	TRBJ2-2	.	TGTGCCAGCCGTTTAGCGGGAGTCGGGGAGCTGTTTTTT	CASRLAGVGELFF
TRBV19	.	TRBJ2-2	.	TGTGCCAGTAGTCCGAAGACAGATTACACCGGGGAGCTGTTTTTT	CASSPKTDYTGELFF